This T cell receptor beta chain comes out of a study of T cells expressing NK-cell markers. TCRdb reprocessed the 5' RACE reads and keeps a single row for each CDR3 protein, giving no DNA. Recorded for this sample: about half a million distinct CDR3 sequences. The CDR3 covers 16 residues. Per germline, CDR1 DFQATT and CDR2 SNEGSKA (reference sequence). The material sequenced was blood T cells: a sorted CD56 or NKG2C T cell subset, CD4+ or CD8+ T cells, or bulk PBMC T cells (not recorded which). V and J are TRBV20-1 and TRBJ2-1; TCRdb's D call of TRBD1 is untestable without DNA. This receptor was obtained from a woman in her 50s in good health. The CDR3 spells CSASPVAGGSYNEQFF.